These T cell receptor beta chains were read from a single sample in a study of cytomegalovirus exposure and HLA in healthy donors. The data were produced by immunoSEQ multiplex PCR, yet TCRdb's version contains in-frame clones alone and is incomplete. Among 130,000 to 150,000 clones listed, about four fifths were seen once. The source material was PBMCs. Receptors originate from a man aged 35 to 55 in good health and CMV-seropositive. The CDR3 runs from the conserved cysteine through the conserved F or W. Fields, in order: J gene, clone size, V gene, D gene, CDR3 protein, CDR3 DNA. A D gene is named only where the DNA matches it firmly. Expanded clones are given a class, and other clones once, few, many or no size at all.

>TRBJ1-5|-|TRBV27|-
CASSFGGPGRAQHF
TGTGCCAGCAGTTTTGGGGGTCCCGGGAGGGCCCAGCATTTT
>TRBJ1-1|-|TRBV7-9|TRBD1
CASSRWGQGLTEAFF
TGTGCCAGCAGCCGCTGGGGACAGGGGTTAACTGAAGCTTTCTTT
>TRBJ1-2|-|TRBV29-1|TRBD1
CSVEGITGGFDGYTF
TGCAGCGTTGAGGGTATAACAGGGGGCTTCGACGGCTACACCTTC
>TRBJ1-5|-|TRBV29-1|-
CSVSTGTASNQPQHF
TGCAGCGTATCAACAGGGACGGCAAGCAATCAGCCCCAGCATTTT
>TRBJ2-7|-|TRBV5-1|-
CASSLGHYEQYF
TGCGCCAGCAGCTTGGGACACTACGAGCAGTACTTC
>TRBJ1-4|-|TRBV5-1|-
CASSEQGPNEKLFF
TGCGCCAGCAGCGAGCAGGGGCCTAATGAAAAACTGTTTTTT
>TRBJ1-4|-|TRBV7-9|TRBD1
CASSWTPGTVENLEKLFF
TGTGCCAGCAGCTGGACGCCCGGGACAGTCGAAAATCTTGAAAAACTGTTTTTT
>TRBJ2-1|-|TRBV30|TRBD2
CAWRGLAGVEGYNEQFF
TGTGCCTGGAGAGGGCTAGCGGGAGTGGAGGGATACAATGAGCAGTTCTTC
>TRBJ1-1|-|TRBV27|-
CASSTITAAGGAFF
TGTGCCAGCAGTACAATTACCGCGGCAGGAGGAGCTTTCTTT
>TRBJ1-2|-|TRBV7-8|-
CASSLGTGPYGYTF
TGTGCCAGCAGCTTAGGAACAGGCCCTTATGGCTACACCTTC
>TRBJ2-5|-|TRBV9|TRBD1
CASSIGQVEETQYF
TGTGCCAGCAGCATCGGACAGGTAGAAGAGACCCAGTACTTC
>TRBJ1-1|few|TRBV30|TRBD1
CAWGQANTEAFF
TGTGCCTGGGGACAGGCGAACACTGAAGCTTTCTTT
>TRBJ1-4|-|TRBV7-9|TRBD1
CASSRQGGEKLFF
TGTGCCAGCAGCAGACAGGGAGGTGAAAAACTGTTTTTT
>TRBJ2-3|-|TRBV4-3|TRBD2
CASSSAPSGGELDTQYF
TGCGCCAGCAGCTCGGCCCCTAGCGGGGGGGAATTAGATACGCAGTATTTT
>TRBJ1-4|-|TRBV28|-
CASSSGQTVGEKLFF
TGTGCCAGCAGTTCAGGACAGACTGTTGGTGAAAAACTGTTTTTT
>TRBJ1-4|-|TRBV9|TRBD1
CASSVAGQGAKEKLFF
TGTGCCAGCAGCGTAGCCGGTCAGGGGGCAAAAGAAAAACTGTTTTTT
>TRBJ2-5|-|TRBV4-2|-
CASSQDPGHQETQYF
TGTGCCAGCAGCCAAGACCCCGGACATCAAGAGACCCAGTACTTC
>TRBJ2-6|few|TRBV5-1|-
CASSLGISTNTGANVLTF
TGCGCCAGCAGCCTGGGCATATCCACCAACACTGGGGCCAACGTCCTGACTTTC
>TRBJ2-2|few|TRBV5-5|-
CASSLGAGAGELFF
TGTGCCAGCAGCTTGGGGGCCGGCGCCGGGGAGCTGTTTTTT
>TRBJ2-7|-|TRBV5-1|TRBD1
CASSRLTGGTYEQYF
TGCGCCAGCAGCCGATTGACAGGGGGAACCTACGAGCAGTACTTC
>TRBJ1-5|-|TRBV21-1|-
CASSPGPTGGSNQPQHF
TGTGCCAGCAGCCCGGGACCGACAGGGGGCAGCAATCAGCCCCAGCATTTT
>TRBJ2-7|-|TRBV10-2|-
CASSEVQSEQYF
TGCGCCAGCAGTGAAGTTCAGAGCGAGCAGTACTTC